One and the same sample provided the 7 T cell receptor beta chains below, sequenced in a study of blood T cell repertoires in COVID-19. Sequenced by immunoSEQ multiplex PCR; TCRdb stores in-frame clones only, minus some. The sample has 150,000 to 200,000 clones, just under 90% seen once. Material: peripheral blood. These receptors all come from a woman aged 65 to 85 with COVID-19, enrolled during active disease.

The chain combines TRBV5-1 with TRBJ1-3; 8 positions agree with TRBD1. The CDR3 sequence is 15 residues long. The germline V gene has CDR1 SGHRS and CDR2 YFSETQ. With 4 bases clipped from V and 2 bases from J, the junction kept 5 bases outside the gene matches. Here the CDR3 reads CASSETTGAGNTIYF. CDR3 bases: TGCGCCAGCAGCGAGACGACAGGGGCTGGAAACACCATATATTTT.

The V and J genes are TRBV27 and TRBJ2-7; 14 nucleotides agree with TRBD2. In germline, CDR1 is MNHEY, CDR2 SMNVEV (reference sequence). This CDR3 spans 17 amino acids. V trimming: 5 bases; J trimming: 7 bases; junction bases outside the gene matches: 13. The CDR3 nucleotides are TGTGCCAGCAGTCCCGGGACTAGCGGGAGAATCCTTCGTGAGCAGTACTTC. Translation: CASSPGTSGRILREQYF.

This clone was detected once. Within the sample, other DNA sequences also encode this same CDR3. This chain connects TRBV30 to TRBJ2-3; possibly TRBD1 for D (6 bases). Germline V gene lookup returns CDR1 GTSNPN and CDR2 SVGIG (reference sequence). With 5 bases removed from V and 6 bases from J, the gap between germline ends came to 9 bases. The CDR3 runs to 11 residues. CDR3 bases: TGTGCCTGGTCAGGGGTTGATACGCAGTATTTT. Amino acid sequence: CAWSGVDTQYF.

This rearrangement joins TRBV7-2 to TRBJ1-6; 7 nucleotides align to TRBD1. This CDR3 contains 16 residues. Trimming removed 0 bases from V and 7 bases from J; junction bases left unmatched: 6. Germline loops: CDR1 SGHTA, CDR2 FQGNSA. The CDR3 protein is CASSLAWDSGNSPLHF. The DNA of the CDR3 is TGTGCCAGCAGCTTAGCTTGGGACAGCGGGAATTCACCCCTCCACTTT.

This chain connects TRBV28 to TRBJ1-2; D is perhaps TRBD1 (5 bases). The CDR3 is 15 amino acids. Trimming took 2 bases from V and 7 from J, leaving 17 bases between them. Germline assignment: CDR1 MDHEN and CDR2 SYDVKM. The CDR3 sequence is CASSLHQGPQGGYTF. The CDR3 bases are TGTGCCAGCAGTTTACACCAGGGTCCTCAGGGTGGCTACACCTTC.

This chain links TRBV3-1 (or the pseudogene TRBV3-2) with TRBJ1-1, with D perhaps TRBD1 (6 bases). V gave up 6 bases and J gave up 1 base, with 9 bases separating them. Germline CDR1 reads LGHDT; CDR2 reads YNNKEL (reference sequence). CDR3 length: 13 amino acids. CDR3 sequence: CASRGAGNTEAFF. The CDR3 DNA follows: TGTGCCAGCAGGGGGGCAGGGAACACTGAAGCTTTCTTT.

The rearrangement joins TRBV21-1 to TRBJ1-3. TRBV21-1 has pseudogene status. The CDR3 contains 15 residues. The CDR3: CASSKWRSSGNTIYF. Written as DNA, the CDR3 is TGTGCCAGCAGCAAATGGCGGAGCTCTGGAAACACCATATATTTT.